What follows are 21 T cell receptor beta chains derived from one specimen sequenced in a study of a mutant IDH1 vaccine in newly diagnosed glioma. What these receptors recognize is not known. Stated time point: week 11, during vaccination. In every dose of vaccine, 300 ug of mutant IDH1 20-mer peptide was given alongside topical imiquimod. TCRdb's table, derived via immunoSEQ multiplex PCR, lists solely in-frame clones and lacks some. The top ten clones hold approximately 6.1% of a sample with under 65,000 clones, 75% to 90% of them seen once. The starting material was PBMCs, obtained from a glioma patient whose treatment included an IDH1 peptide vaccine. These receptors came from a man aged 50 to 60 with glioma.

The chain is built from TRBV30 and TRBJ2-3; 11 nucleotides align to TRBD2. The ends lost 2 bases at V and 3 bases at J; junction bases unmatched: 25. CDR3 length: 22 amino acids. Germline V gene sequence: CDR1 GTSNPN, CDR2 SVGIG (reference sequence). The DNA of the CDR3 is TGTGCCTGGAGTCCCTACGCACGCGATTTTACTAGCGGGGGCCGCAGGACAGATACGCAGTATTTT. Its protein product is CAWSPYARDFTSGGRRTDTQYF.

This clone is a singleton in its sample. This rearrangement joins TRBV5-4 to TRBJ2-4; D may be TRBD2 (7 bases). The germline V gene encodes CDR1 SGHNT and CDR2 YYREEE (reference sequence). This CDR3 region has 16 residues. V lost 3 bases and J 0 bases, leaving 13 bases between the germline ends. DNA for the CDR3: TGTGCCAGCAGCTGGGAGGGGGGACTAGCCAAAAACATTCAGTACTTC. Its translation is CASSWEGGLAKNIQYF. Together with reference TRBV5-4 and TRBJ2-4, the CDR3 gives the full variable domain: ETGVTQSPTHLIKTRGQQVTLRCSSQSGHNTVSWYQQALGQGPQFIFQYYREEENGRGNFPPRFSGLQFPNYSSELNVNALELDDSALYLCASSWEGGLAKNIQYFGAGTRLSVL.

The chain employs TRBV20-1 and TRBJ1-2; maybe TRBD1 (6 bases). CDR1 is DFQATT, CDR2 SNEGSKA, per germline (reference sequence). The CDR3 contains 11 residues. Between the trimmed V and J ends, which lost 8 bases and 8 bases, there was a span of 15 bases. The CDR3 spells CSTRGGGGYTF. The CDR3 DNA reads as TGCAGTACGAGGGGGGGAGGAGGCTACACCTTC.

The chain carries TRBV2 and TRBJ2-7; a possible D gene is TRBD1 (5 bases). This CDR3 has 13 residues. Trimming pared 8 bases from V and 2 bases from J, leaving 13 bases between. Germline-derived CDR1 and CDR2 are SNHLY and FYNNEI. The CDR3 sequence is CASGAAGAYEQYF. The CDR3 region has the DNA TGTGCCAGCGGGGCGGCAGGAGCCTACGAGCAGTACTTC.

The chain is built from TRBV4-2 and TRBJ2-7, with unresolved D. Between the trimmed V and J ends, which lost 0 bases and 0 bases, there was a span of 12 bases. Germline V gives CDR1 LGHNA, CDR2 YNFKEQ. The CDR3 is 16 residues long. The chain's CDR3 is CASSQDSLRSSYEQYF. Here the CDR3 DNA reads TGTGCCAGCAGCCAAGATTCCCTACGGAGCTCCTACGAGCAGTACTTC.

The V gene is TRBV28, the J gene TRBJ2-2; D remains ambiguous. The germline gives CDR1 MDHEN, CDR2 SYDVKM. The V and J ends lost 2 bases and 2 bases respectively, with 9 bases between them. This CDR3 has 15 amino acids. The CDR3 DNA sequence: TGTGCCAGCAGTTTAGTGCAGGAAAACACCGGGGAGCTGTTTTTT. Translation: CASSLVQENTGELFF. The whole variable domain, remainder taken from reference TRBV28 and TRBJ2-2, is DVKVTQSSRYLVKRTGEKVFLECVQDMDHENMFWYRQDPGLGLRLIYFSYDVKMKEKGDIPEGYSVSREKKERFSLILESASTNQTSMYLCASSLVQENTGELFFGEGSRLTVL.

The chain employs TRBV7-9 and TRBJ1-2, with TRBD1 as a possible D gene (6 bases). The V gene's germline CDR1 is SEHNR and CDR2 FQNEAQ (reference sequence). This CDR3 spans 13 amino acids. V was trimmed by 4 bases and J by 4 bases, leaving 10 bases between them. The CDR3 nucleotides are TGTGCCAGCAGCTGGGGGGCTGGCTATGGCTACACCTTC. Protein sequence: CASSWGAGYGYTF.

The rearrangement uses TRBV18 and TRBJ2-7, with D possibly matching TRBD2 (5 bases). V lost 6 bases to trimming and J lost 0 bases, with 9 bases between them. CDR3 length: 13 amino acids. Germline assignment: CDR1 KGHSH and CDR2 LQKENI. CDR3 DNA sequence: TGTGCCAGCTCGCCGCGGGCCTCCTACGAGCAGTACTTC. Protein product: CASSPRASYEQYF.

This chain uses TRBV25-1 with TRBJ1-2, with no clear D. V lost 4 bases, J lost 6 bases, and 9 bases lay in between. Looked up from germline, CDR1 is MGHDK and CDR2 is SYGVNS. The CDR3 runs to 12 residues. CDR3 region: CASSGGFDGYTF. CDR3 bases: TGTGCCAGCAGTGGTGGGTTTGATGGCTACACCTTC.

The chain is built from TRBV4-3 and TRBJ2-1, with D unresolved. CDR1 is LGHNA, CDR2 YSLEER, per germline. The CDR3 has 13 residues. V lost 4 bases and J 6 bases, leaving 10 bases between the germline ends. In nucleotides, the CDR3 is TGCGCCAGCAGCCTTTCCCTGGTCAATGAGCAGTTCTTC. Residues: CASSLSLVNEQFF.

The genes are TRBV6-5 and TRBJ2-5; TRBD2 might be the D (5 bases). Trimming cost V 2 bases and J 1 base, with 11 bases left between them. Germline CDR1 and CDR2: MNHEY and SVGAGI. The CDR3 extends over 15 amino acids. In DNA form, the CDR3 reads TGTGCCAGCAGTTACCGGGGAGCGGTCCAAGAGACCCAGTACTTC. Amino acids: CASSYRGAVQETQYF.

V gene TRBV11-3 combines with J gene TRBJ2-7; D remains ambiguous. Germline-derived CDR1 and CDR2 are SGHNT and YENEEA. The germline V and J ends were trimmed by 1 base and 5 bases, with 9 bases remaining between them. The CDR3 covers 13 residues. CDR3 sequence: CASSLGLRHEQYF. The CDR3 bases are TGTGCCAGCAGCTTAGGGCTCCGCCACGAGCAGTACTTC.

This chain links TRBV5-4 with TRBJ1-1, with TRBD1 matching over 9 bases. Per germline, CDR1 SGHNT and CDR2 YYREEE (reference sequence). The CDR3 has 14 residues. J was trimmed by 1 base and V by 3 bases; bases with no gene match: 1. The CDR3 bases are TGTGCCAGCAGCTGGGGACAGGGGAACACTGAAGCTTTCTTT. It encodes CASSWGQGNTEAFF.

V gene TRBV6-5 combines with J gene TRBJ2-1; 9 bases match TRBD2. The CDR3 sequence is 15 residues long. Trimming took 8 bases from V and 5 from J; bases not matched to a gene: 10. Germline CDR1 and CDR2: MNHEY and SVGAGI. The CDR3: CASATSGLANNEQFF. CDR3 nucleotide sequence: TGTGCCAGCGCCACGTCCGGACTAGCGAACAATGAGCAGTTCTTC.

CDR3 DNA sequence: TGTGCCAGCAGCCAGAGGGAACGAACCTACGAGCAGTACTTC. Translated, it gives CASSQRERTYEQYF. The chain joins TRBV6-5 to TRBJ2-7; possible D gene TRBD2, 5 bases. Germline CDR1 reads MNHEY; CDR2 reads SVGAGI. This CDR3 is 14 amino acids long. V gave up 6 bases and J gave up 2 bases, with 14 bases separating them.

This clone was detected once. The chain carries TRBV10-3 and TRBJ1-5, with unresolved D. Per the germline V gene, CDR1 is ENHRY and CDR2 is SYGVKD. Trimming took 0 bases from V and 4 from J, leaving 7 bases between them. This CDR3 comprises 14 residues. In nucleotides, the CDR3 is TGTGCCATCAGTGAGTCGGGGAGAAATCAGCCCCAGCATTTT. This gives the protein CAISESGRNQPQHF.

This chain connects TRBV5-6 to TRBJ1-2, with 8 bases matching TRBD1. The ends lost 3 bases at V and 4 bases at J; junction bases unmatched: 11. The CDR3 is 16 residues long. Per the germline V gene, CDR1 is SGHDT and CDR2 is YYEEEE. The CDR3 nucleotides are TGTGCCAGCAGCTCAGGGGGCGGGGGCGCGGGCTATGGCTACACCTTC. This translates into CASSSGGGGAGYGYTF. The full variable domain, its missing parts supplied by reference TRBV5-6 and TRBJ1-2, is DAGVTQSPTHLIKTRGQQVTLRCSPKSGHDTVSWYQQALGQGPQFIFQYYEEEERQRGNFPDRFSGHQFPNYSSELNVNALLLGDSALYLCASSSGGGGAGYGYTFGSGTRLTVV.

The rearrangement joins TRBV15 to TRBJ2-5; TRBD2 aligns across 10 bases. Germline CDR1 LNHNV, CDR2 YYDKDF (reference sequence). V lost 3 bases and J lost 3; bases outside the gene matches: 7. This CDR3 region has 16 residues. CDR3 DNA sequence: TGTGCCACCAGCAGGCCCCGGACTAGCGGAAAAGAGACCCAGTACTTC. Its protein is CATSRPRTSGKETQYF.

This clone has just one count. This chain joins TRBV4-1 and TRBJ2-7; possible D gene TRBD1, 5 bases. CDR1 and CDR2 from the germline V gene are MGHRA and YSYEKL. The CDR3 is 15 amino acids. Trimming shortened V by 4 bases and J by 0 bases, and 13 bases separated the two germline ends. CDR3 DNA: TGCGCCAGCAGCCTAGACAGCCTGAACTCCTACGAGCAGTACTTC. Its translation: CASSLDSLNSYEQYF.

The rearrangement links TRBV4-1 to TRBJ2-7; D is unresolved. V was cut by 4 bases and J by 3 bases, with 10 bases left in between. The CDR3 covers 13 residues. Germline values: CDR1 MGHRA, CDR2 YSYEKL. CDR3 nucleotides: TGCGCCAGCAGCCCTTCGGGCGGCTACGAGCAGTACTTC. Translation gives CASSPSGGYEQYF.

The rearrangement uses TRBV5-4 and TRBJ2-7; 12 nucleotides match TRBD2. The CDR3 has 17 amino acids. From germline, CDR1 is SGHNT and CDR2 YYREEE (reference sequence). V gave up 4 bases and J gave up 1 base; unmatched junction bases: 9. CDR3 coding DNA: TGTGCCAGCAGCATAAGTCCTACTAGCGGGGGGTCCTACGAGCAGTACTTC. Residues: CASSISPTSGGSYEQYF.